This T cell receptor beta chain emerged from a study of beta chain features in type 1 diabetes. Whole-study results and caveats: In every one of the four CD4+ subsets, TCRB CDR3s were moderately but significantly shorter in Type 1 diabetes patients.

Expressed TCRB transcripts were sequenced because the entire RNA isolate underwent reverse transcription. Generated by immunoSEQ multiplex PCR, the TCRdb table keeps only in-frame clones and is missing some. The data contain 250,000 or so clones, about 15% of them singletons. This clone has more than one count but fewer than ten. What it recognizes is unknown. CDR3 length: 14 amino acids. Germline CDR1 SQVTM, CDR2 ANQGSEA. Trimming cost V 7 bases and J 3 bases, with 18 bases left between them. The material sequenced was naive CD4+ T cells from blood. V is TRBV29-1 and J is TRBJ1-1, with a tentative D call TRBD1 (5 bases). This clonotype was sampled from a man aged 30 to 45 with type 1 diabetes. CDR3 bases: TGCAGCGCAGACAGTCTGGCGGGGTACACTGAAGCTTTCTTT. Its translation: CSADSLAGYTEAFF. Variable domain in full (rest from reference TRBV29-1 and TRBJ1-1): SAVISQKPSRDICQRGTSLTIQCQVDSQVTMMFWYRQQPGQSLTLIATANQGSEATYESGFVIDKFPISRPNLTFSTLTVSNMSPEDSSIYLCSADSLAGYTEAFFGQGTRLTVV.